This T cell receptor (beta chain) was identified during a study of blood T cells in healthy people across ages. Study overall: When template switching was applied, about one barcoded beta molecule was captured per two T cells.

On this clonotype itself: Antigen specificity is unknown.

Losses at the gene ends were 6 bases for V and 0 bases for J; bases not matched to a gene: 4. The CDR3 contains 17 residues. CDR1 and CDR2 from the germline V gene are MNHNS and SASEGT. The second PCR ran 7 to 11 cycles with a sample-barcoded 5' primer and J-beta primers. A template-switch adaptor with 12 random nucleotides tagged each cDNA molecule. One entry per CDR3 protein results from TCRdb running MiXCR on the 5' RACE reads. The sample shows some 900,000 distinct CDR3 sequences, 25% to 35% of them seen only once. Findings and limits, study-wide: Unsorted PBMCs ruled out conclusive naive versus antigen-experienced comparison. Diversity estimates from one million T cells were considered underestimates.

The sample comprised blood. The chain combines TRBV6-1 with TRBJ2-6, with TRBD2 matching 11 bases. This TCR came from a woman aged 80 or older in good health. The DNA for the CDR3 is TGTGCCAGCAGACCGGGACTAGCGGTCTCTGGGGCCAACGTCCTGACTTTC. This sequence encodes CASRPGLAVSGANVLTF.